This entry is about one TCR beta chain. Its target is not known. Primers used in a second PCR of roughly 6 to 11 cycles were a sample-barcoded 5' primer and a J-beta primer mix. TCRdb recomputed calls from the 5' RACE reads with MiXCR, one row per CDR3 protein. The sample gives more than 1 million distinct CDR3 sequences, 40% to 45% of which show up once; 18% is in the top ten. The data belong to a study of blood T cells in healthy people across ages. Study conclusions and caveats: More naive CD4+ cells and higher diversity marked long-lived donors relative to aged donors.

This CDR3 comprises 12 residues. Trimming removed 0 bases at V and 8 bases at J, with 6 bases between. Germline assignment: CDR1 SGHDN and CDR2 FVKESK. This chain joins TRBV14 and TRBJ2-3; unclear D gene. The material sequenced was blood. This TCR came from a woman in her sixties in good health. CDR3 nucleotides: TGTGCCAGCAGCCAAGATTTCAGTACGCAGTATTTT. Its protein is CASSQDFSTQYF.